This section outlines one TCR beta chain sequence together with its context. Use of 60 Vbeta and 13 Jbeta primers characterized the PCR. Clones were read by immunoSEQ multiplex PCR, and TCRdb kept only the in-frame ones, dropping some. The repertoire holds 100,000 or so clones, with roughly three quarters as singletons. The sample comes from a study of cytomegalovirus exposure and HLA in healthy donors. Healthy bone marrow donors formed the donor group. Germline CDR1 reads MGHRA; CDR2 reads YSYEKL. This CDR3 comprises 16 residues. J was trimmed by 2 bases and V by 4 bases; bases with no gene match: 5. This sequence joins TRBV4-1 and TRBJ2-3; 11 bases are a match to TRBD2. The sequence was collected from a male donor in good health and CMV-seronegative. The sample taken for sequencing was PBMCs. The CDR3: CASSLLTSGTTDTQYF. CDR3 DNA: TGCGCCAGCAGCCTGCTGACTAGCGGGACCACAGATACGCAGTATTTT.